This T cell receptor (beta chain) appears in the sequencing data of a study of regulatory T cells in long-lasting Graves disease (dated by TCRdb to the early 2020s). Some background on the complete study: Antithyroid drugs had been taken for less than 3 months by newly diagnosed Graves' disease patients. This study used TCR sequencing and RNA sequencing of peripheral blood to compare persistent Graves' disease patients against newly diagnosed Graves' disease patients. The study was registered as a clinical trial and conducted in China. TCR sequencing covered roughly 13 persistent and roughly 20 newly diagnosed Graves' disease patients, 33 samples in total.

Results and caveats for the whole study, not just this receptor: Peripheral blood alone was examined, since thyroid tissue, which constituted the primary lesion, could not be accessed. Preferential use of TRBV28, TRBJ1-2 and TRBJ2-5 was observed in persistent disease, whereas TRBV20-1 and TRBJ2-1 were favored in newly diagnosed disease. Compared with newly diagnosed patients, patients with persistent Graves' disease had lower TCR Shannon entropy and fewer highly expanded clones, which suggests clonal expansion. As a limitation, the authors acknowledged that the small sample size may reduce accuracy. A larger number of public clonotypes was shared among persistent patients (under 3,000) than among newly diagnosed patients (roughly 1,000). Sequencing and analysis were restricted to the TCR beta chain.

Of note for this clonotype: There is no known antigen for this receptor. Base-call qualities are not available, and no considerably larger clone is one nucleotide away.

The protocol used for the library was multiplex PCR. Instrument on record: Illumina HiSeq 4000. iRepertoire HTBI primers and Arm-PCR amplification of CDR3 regions were used to construct TCR beta libraries. Before sequencing, the PCR products went through gel purification. The original pipeline was this. Gene usage analysis of CDR3 amino acid clonotypes relied on the approximately 62 TRBV and fewer than 15 TRBJ segments identified across samples. Filtered high-quality paired reads were merged into contigs using COPE and FqMerger. BLAST was used to align contigs to the IMGT TRBV, TRBD and TRBJ reference genes, and CDR3 was defined following IMGT. Clonotypes above 0.1% frequency were classified as highly expanded clones. Shannon entropy served as the measure of repertoire diversity, while the Gini coefficient captured V-J evenness. Clonotypes shared by more than one individual were considered public. In TCRdb, the public reads were trimmed at Q25 with fastp and aligned with MiXCR, with productive beta chains retained. Entries that share a CDR3 protein sequence are merged under the most common genes and DNA. TCRdb's processing, not the study's, gives the V and J calls here. The sample yields 320,000 or so distinct CDR3 sequences; 15% to 20% were counted once. The ten largest clonotypes hold more than 35% of the sample.

Reading the label with the study, this specimen's time point is: newly diagnosed GD, antithyroid drugs for less than 3 months. For both TCR sequencing and RNA sequencing, RNA was extracted from PBMCs in TRIzol. The diagnosis of Graves' disease followed American Thyroid Association guidelines. Patients were recruited from an endocrinology department in Xi'an, China. Each patient gave roughly 10 milliliters of peripheral blood, collected in an EDTA anticoagulant tube. Ficoll Paque Plus density gradient separation was used to isolate PBMCs, and no further T cell sorting was done. An Agilent 2100 Bioanalyzer and agarose gel were used to assess RNA quality, and a NanoDrop 2000 was used to measure RNA concentration. Deletion took 5 bases off V and 5 bases off J, with a span of 10 bases between the germline ends. CDR1 and CDR2, looked up from the germline V gene, are MNHNS and SASEGT. The cysteine opens and the phenylalanine closes a CDR3 of 13 amino acids. Here the CDR3 DNA is all that survives: 39 bases in frame from base 1.

The clonotype originates from a female donor with Graves disease. The receptor chain draws on TRBV6-1 and TRBJ2-4; the D segment could be TRBD2, given 6 matching bases. Here the sequenced sample was peripheral blood mononuclear cells (PBMCs), taken at new diagnosis, from a patient treated with antithyroid drugs. The nucleotide sequence is given as TGTGCCAGCAGTCCCCCGGGGGAAAACATTCAGTACTTC. It specifies CASSPPGENIQYF.